This T cell receptor beta chain was captured in a study of blood T cells in healthy people across ages. The V gene's germline CDR1 is LNHNV and CDR2 YYDKDF (reference sequence). Trimming removed 6 bases from V and 7 bases from J; junction bases left unmatched: 15. The CDR3 consists of 16 residues. Next came a second PCR, run for about 7 to 11 cycles, which used a sample-barcoded 5' primer along with a J-beta primer mix. CDR3-containing paired-end reads numbering at least 2.5 million came from each sample. TCRdb reanalysed the 5' RACE reads using MiXCR and keeps one entry per CDR3 protein. The sample has about 1.4 million distinct CDR3 sequences; around 59% are singletons. Collection of ten milliliters of peripheral blood was performed for each donor.

The receptor was isolated from a man aged 18 to 29 in good health. The chain is built from TRBV15 and TRBJ2-7; TRBD2 matches 10 bases. The sequenced material came from blood. CDR3 DNA sequence: TGTGCCACCAGTGACCCCTCAGCGGGAGGGAACAATGAGCAGTACTTC. Its protein product is CATSDPSAGGNNEQYF.